This entry lists 18 T cell receptor beta chains sequenced from one sample in a study of blood T cell repertoires in COVID-19 (dated by TCRdb to about 2020). The library was generated by the immunoSEQ multiplex PCR assay. TCRdb took over this immuneACCESS table, retaining in-frame rearrangements with V and J assigned. Such tables are incomplete; in checked studies, under half of the missing clones stem from an unresolved V gene, and the remainder is unexplained. For this sample the table gives tens of thousands of clones, of which about nine tenths were detected only once. The ten largest clones represent 4.5% to 5.5% of the sample. The sample taken for sequencing was peripheral blood. Every receptor here comes from a woman at least 80 years old with acute or convalescent COVID-19.

V usage is TRBV7-8 and J usage is TRBJ2-7, with TRBD2 matching over 11 bases. J lost 6 bases, V lost 2 bases, and 6 bases had no gene match. Germline V lookup: CDR1 SGHVS, CDR2 FQNEAQ. This CDR3 is built from 15 residues. CDR3 residues: CASSLLLAGVGEQYF. Here the CDR3 DNA reads TGTGCCAGCAGCTTATTACTAGCGGGAGTCGGCGAGCAGTACTTC.

The chain joins TRBV25-1 to TRBJ1-1, with 8 nucleotides matching TRBD1. The length of the CDR3 is 14 residues. Trimming at V came to 4 bases and at J to 1 base, leaving 2 bases not matched to a gene. The V gene's germline CDR1 is MGHDK and CDR2 SYGVNS. Here the CDR3 reads CASSVGTGNTEAFF. CDR3 DNA sequence: TGTGCCAGCAGTGTGGGGACAGGGAACACTGAAGCTTTCTTT.

Only one count was recorded for this clone. The chain couples TRBV2 to TRBJ1-4, with no clear D. The CDR3 extends over 13 amino acids. The germline V gene has CDR1 SNHLY and CDR2 FYNNEI. Trimming pared 7 bases from V and 4 bases from J, leaving 10 bases between. The CDR3 protein is CASKRSSNEKLFF. The CDR3 region has the DNA TGTGCCAGCAAGAGGTCTAGTAATGAAAAACTGTTTTTT. Complete variable domain (other parts from reference TRBV2 and TRBJ1-4): EPEVTQTPSHQVTQMGQEVILRCVPISNHLYFYWYRQILGQKVEFLVSFYNNEISEKSEIFDDQFSVERPDGSNFTLKIRSTKLEDSAMYFCASKRSSNEKLFFGSGTQLSVL.

J is TRBJ2-1 and V is TRBV7-2, with 10 positions matching TRBD1. Trimming cost V 4 bases and J 8 bases; bases outside gene matches: 5. CDR1 is SGHTA and CDR2 is FQGNSA in the germline V gene. CDR3 size: 14 residues. The CDR3: CASSWGQGPDEQFF. The CDR3 coding sequence is TGTGCCAGCAGCTGGGGACAGGGGCCGGATGAGCAGTTCTTC.

The J gene is TRBJ2-2, the V gene TRBV10-3, with D perhaps TRBD2 (7 bases). V was pared by 6 bases and J by 4 bases, with 12 bases between. This CDR3 has 14 residues. CDR1 and CDR2 (germline): ENHRY, SYGVKD. The DNA for the CDR3 is TGTGCCATCAGAGGGGGGGGACCCACCGGGGAGCTGTTTTTT. It yields the protein CAIRGGGPTGELFF.

This sequence joins TRBV6-5 and TRBJ1-1; D is undetermined. The CDR3 totals 14 residues. Germline CDR1 is MNHEY and CDR2 is SVGAGI. The V end lost 8 bases, the J end lost 4 bases, and 17 bases lay between the germline ends. The CDR3 protein is CASRRVSGSTEAFF. The CDR3 DNA reads as TGTGCCAGCCGCCGGGTGTCCGGGAGCACTGAAGCTTTCTTT.

The V and J genes are TRBV7-8 and TRBJ2-4; 9 bases map to TRBD1. Germline CDR1 and CDR2: SGHVS and FQNEAQ. This CDR3 region has 15 residues. The J segment lost 9 bases and the V segment lost 4 bases, leaving 10 bases of the junction unmatched. The CDR3 bases are TGTGCCAGCAGCTCGGCGGACAGGGGATTGAGCATTCAGTACTTC. Translation gives CASSSADRGLSIQYF.

The genes are TRBV7-9 and TRBJ2-1; TRBD1 aligns across 9 bases. This CDR3 region has 17 residues. Losses at the gene ends were 1 base for V and 1 base for J; bases not matched to a gene: 5. Germline CDR1 and CDR2: SEHNR and FQNEAQ (reference sequence). The CDR3 sequence is CASSLVSGTGSYNEQFF. In nucleotides, the CDR3 is TGTGCCAGCAGCTTAGTAAGTGGGACAGGGTCCTACAATGAGCAGTTCTTC. The whole variable domain, filled in from reference TRBV7-9 and TRBJ2-1, reads DTGVSQNPRHKITKRGQNVTFRCDPISEHNRLYWYRQTLGQGPEFLTYFQNEAQLEKSRLLSDRFSAERPKGSFSTLEIQRTEQGDSAMYLCASSLVSGTGSYNEQFFGPGTRLTVL.

This clone was detected once. A junction boundary mismatches the germline segment, possibly from a read error. The V call is TRBV7-7, the J call TRBJ2-2; D is possibly TRBD1 (5 bases). Germline loops: CDR1 SSHAT, CDR2 FNYEAQ (reference sequence). The CDR3 spans 15 residues. Here the CDR3 DNA reads TGTGCTAGCAGCCCAACGACAGCTAACACCGGGGAGCTGTTTTTT. Its protein is CASSPTTANTGELFF.

The chain employs TRBV6-5 and TRBJ1-2, with a possible D match to TRBD1 (5 bases). V lost 0 bases, J lost 6 bases, and 11 bases lay in between. Germline V lookup: CDR1 MNHEY, CDR2 SVGAGI. The length of the CDR3 is 14 residues. CDR3 sequence reads: CASSYSKGANGYTF. CDR3 in DNA: TGTGCCAGCAGTTACTCGAAAGGGGCCAATGGCTACACCTTC.

V is TRBV5-6 and J is TRBJ2-3; D uncertain. The germline CDR1 and CDR2 sequences are SGHDT and YYEEEE. The germline V and J ends were trimmed by 4 bases and 0 bases, with 6 bases remaining between them. This CDR3 contains 13 residues. This CDR3 is CASSVGSTDTQYF. The CDR3 nucleotides are TGTGCCAGCAGCGTCGGGAGCACAGATACGCAGTATTTT.

The CDR3 sequence: CASSRTGWSSYNSPLHF. Here the CDR3 DNA reads TGTGCCAGCAGCCGGACAGGGTGGAGCTCCTATAATTCACCCCTCCACTTT. The rearrangement links TRBV7-8 to TRBJ1-6, with 8 bases fitting TRBD1. V lost 5 bases, J lost 0 bases, and 6 bases stayed unmatched. The CDR3 runs 17 residues. Looked up from germline, CDR1 is SGHVS and CDR2 is FQNEAQ.

The chain has TRBV5-6 and TRBJ2-1; 9 bases align to TRBD2. J gave up 10 bases and V 2 bases, and 4 bases lay outside the gene matches. CDR3 length: 13 amino acids. Per the germline V gene, CDR1 is SGHDT and CDR2 is YYEEEE. CDR3 loop: CASSFLAGKEQFF. The CDR3 nucleotides are TGTGCCAGCAGCTTCCTAGCGGGAAAGGAGCAGTTCTTC.

The CDR3 region has the DNA TGTGCCTGGAGTGTATGGGGACTAGCGGGAGGTGATACCCCGGCAGCCAAAAACATTCAGTACTTC. This translates into CAWSVWGLAGGDTPAAKNIQYF. The V gene is TRBV30, the J gene TRBJ2-4; 15 nucleotides agree with TRBD2. The CDR3 has 22 amino acids. CDR1 GTSNPN and CDR2 SVGIG come from the germline V gene (reference sequence). J was trimmed by 0 bases and V by 0 bases; bases with no gene match: 15.

The chain has TRBV6-2 or TRBV6-3 and TRBJ2-5; 7 nucleotides line up with TRBD2. With 6 bases clipped from V and 0 bases from J, the junction kept 7 bases outside the gene matches. The CDR3 has 15 amino acids. Germline V lookup: CDR1 MNHEY, CDR2 SVGEGT. The CDR3 here is CASSPVSGNQETQYF. The CDR3, as DNA: TGTGCCAGCAGCCCCGTAAGCGGGAACCAAGAGACCCAGTACTTC.

The rearrangement links TRBV12-3 or TRBV12-4 to TRBJ1-1; 7 nucleotides agree with TRBD1. This CDR3 region has 13 residues. After removal of 4 bases from V and 11 bases from J, the junction contained 10 bases not matched to a gene. CDR3 in DNA: TGTGCCAGCAGTTCAAGACAGGGTTATGGGGCTTTCTTT. Encoded protein: CASSSRQGYGAFF.

The chain couples TRBV15 to TRBJ1-3; D possibly corresponds to TRBD1 (6 bases). V was shortened by 4 bases and J by 7 bases, with 17 bases between the two germline ends. Looked up from germline, CDR1 is LNHNV and CDR2 is YYDKDF (reference sequence). The length of the CDR3 is 15 residues. CDR3 sequence: CATSIKGGGPNTIYF. CDR3 bases: TGTGCCACCAGCATCAAAGGGGGGGGCCCGAACACCATATATTTT.

The chain has TRBV7-2 and TRBJ1-1; no definite D call. Germline V CDR1 and CDR2: SGHTA, FQGNSA. Deletions cut 4 bases from V and 8 bases from J, with 5 bases between. There are 10 residues in the CDR3. CDR3 protein: CASSSREAFF. CDR3 bases: TGTGCCAGCAGCTCACGGGAAGCTTTCTTT.